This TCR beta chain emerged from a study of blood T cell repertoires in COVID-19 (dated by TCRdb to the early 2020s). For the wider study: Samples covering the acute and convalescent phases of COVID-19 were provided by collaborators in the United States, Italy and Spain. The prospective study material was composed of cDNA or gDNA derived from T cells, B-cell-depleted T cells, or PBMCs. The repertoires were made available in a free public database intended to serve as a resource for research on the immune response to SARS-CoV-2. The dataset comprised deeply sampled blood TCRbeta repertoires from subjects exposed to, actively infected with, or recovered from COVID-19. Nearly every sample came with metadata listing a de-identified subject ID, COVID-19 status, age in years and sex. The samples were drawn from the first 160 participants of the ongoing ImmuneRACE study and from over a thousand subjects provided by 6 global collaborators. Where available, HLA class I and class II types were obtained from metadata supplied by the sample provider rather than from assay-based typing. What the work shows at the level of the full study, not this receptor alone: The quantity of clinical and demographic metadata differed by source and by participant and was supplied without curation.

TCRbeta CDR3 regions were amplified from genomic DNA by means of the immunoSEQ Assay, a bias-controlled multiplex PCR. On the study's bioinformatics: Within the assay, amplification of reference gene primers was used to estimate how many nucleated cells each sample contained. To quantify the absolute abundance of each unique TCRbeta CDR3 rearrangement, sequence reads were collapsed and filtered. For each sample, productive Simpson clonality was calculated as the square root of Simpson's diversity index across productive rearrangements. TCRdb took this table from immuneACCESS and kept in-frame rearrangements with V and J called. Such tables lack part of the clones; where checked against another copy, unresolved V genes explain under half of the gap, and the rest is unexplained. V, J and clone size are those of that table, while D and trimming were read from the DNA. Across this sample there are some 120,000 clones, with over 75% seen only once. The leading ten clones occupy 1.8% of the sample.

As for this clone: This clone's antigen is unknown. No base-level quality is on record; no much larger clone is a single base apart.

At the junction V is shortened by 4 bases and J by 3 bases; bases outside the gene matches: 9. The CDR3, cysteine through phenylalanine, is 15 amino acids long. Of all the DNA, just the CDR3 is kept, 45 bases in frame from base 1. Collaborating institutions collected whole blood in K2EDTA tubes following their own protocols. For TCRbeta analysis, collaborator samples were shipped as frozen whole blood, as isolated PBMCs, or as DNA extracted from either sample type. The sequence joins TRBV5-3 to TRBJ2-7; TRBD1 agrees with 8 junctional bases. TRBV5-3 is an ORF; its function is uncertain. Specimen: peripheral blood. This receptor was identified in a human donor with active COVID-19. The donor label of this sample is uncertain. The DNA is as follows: TGTGCCAGAAGCGAGGACAGGGCTGGGGGCTACGAGCAGTACTTC. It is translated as CARSEDRAGGYEQYF.